The clone carrying this T cell receptor (beta chain) was found many times. This CDR3 spans 17 amino acids. J was trimmed by 8 bases and V by 9 bases; bases with no gene match: 14. Germline V gene sequence: CDR1 ENHRY, CDR2 SYGVKD. Time point indicated: longitudinal time-point 2. These data are taken from a study of neurological immune-mediated disorders. TCRdb analysed the 5' RACE reads with MiXCR anew, one entry per CDR3 protein. The profile covers roughly 34,000 distinct CDR3 sequences, with about an eighth appearing a single time and about 2.5% taken by the ten largest. The sample comprised PBMCs. The J gene is TRBJ2-1, the V gene TRBV10-3, with 15 bases aligning to TRBD2. The receptor comes from a woman in her 40s in good health. This CDR3 reads CAILPGLAGGGLDEQFF. For the CDR3, the DNA is TGTGCCATTTTACCGGGACTAGCGGGAGGAGGTTTAGATGAGCAGTTCTTC.